These 15 T cell receptor beta chains came from one sample sequenced in a study of neurological immune-mediated disorders (dated by TCRdb to about 2019). The library was prepared using 5' RACE. For sequencing, an Illumina HiSeq 2500 was employed. TCRdb's own reprocessing of the public reads used fastp at Q25 and MiXCR and kept productive beta chains. Identical CDR3 proteins give one entry, which carries the most common genes and DNA. Within this sample are roughly 52,000 distinct CDR3 sequences, with around 5.8% of them counted one time only. Roughly 1.4% of the sample belongs to the ten largest clones. The source material was CD4+ T cells from blood. These receptors originate from a woman aged 18-35 years with multiple sclerosis.

This clonotype turned up a few times. The V gene is TRBV29-1, the J gene TRBJ1-3; perhaps TRBD1 as D (6 bases). The CDR3 sequence is 15 residues long. V was pared by 5 bases and J by 5 bases, with 19 bases between. Germline lookup yields CDR1 SQVTM and CDR2 ANQGSEA. The CDR3 loop is CSVTLTGTHRNTIYF. CDR3 coding DNA: TGCAGCGTTACCCTGACAGGAACCCACAGAAACACCATATATTTT.

This clonotype was counted at least ten times. The chain links TRBV20-1 to TRBJ2-7; D is perhaps TRBD2 (5 bases). The V gene lost 6 bases and the J gene lost 0 bases, with 12 bases spanning the gap. Germline V gene sequence: CDR1 DFQATT, CDR2 SNEGSKA (reference sequence). The length of the CDR3 is 13 residues. This CDR3 reads CSAKGSSSYEQYV. The CDR3 nucleotides read TGCAGTGCCAAAGGGAGCAGCTCCTACGAGCAGTACGTC.

This clonotype showed up many times. The chain couples TRBV20-1 to TRBJ1-1, with D hard to call. Germline V gene lookup returns CDR1 DFQATT and CDR2 SNEGSKA (reference sequence). CDR3 length: 16 amino acids. Trimming left V 0 bases short and J 0 bases short, with 14 bases between. CDR3 region: CSARDMVGYMNTEAFF. DNA for the CDR3: TGCAGTGCTAGAGATATGGTAGGGTACATGAACACTGAAGCTTTCTTT.

At least ten counts were recorded for this clonotype. The genes are TRBV6-6 and TRBJ2-7, with a tentative D call TRBD1 (5 bases). The CDR3 loop spans 15 amino acids. Per the germline V gene, CDR1 is MNHNY and CDR2 is SVGAGI (reference sequence). Trimming stripped 2 bases from V and 1 base from J, with 12 bases between. CDR3 DNA sequence: TGTGCCAGCAGTTACAGGGGAACCCTTTCCTACGAGCAGTACGTC. This gives the protein CASSYRGTLSYEQYV.

The table lists this clonotype with many counts. The junction shows a germline mismatch at one end, possibly a read error. The chain combines TRBV20-1 with TRBJ2-5, with D possibly matching TRBD2 (6 bases). The CDR3 extends over 12 amino acids. CDR1 is DFQATT, CDR2 SNEGSKA, per germline (reference sequence). Here the CDR3 reads CSAGDGGRAQYF. The CDR3 DNA reads TGCAGTGCTGGAGACGGGGGAAGGGCCCAGTACTTC.

This clonotype was observed many times. The chain joins TRBV9 to TRBJ1-6; TRBD1 matches 8 bases. The CDR3 totals 15 residues. Germline CDR1 and CDR2: SGDLS and YYNGEE. V lost 3 bases to trimming and J lost 7 bases; unmatched junction nucleotides: 6. The CDR3 sequence is CASSARDRSNSPLHF. The CDR3 bases are TGTGCCAGCAGCGCCCGGGACAGGTCAAATTCACCCCTCCACTTT.

The sample holds many counts of this clonotype. This chain joins TRBV6-6 and TRBJ1-1; 9 nucleotides match TRBD1. Germline V gives CDR1 MNHNY, CDR2 SVGAGI (reference sequence). This CDR3 is built from 14 residues. V dropped 5 bases and J dropped 5; count of bases not matched to a gene: 6. For the CDR3, the DNA is TGTGCCAGCAGTCACGGGACAGGGAGAACTGAAGCTTTCTTT. It codes for CASSHGTGRTEAFF.

This clonotype showed up just once. V and J are TRBV11-3 and TRBJ1-1; D perhaps matches TRBD1 (5 bases). The germline gives CDR1 SGHNT, CDR2 YENEEA. Trimming cost V 6 bases and J 3 bases, with 11 bases left between them. CDR3 length equals 13 residues. DNA for the CDR3: TGTGCCAGCAGGCGGGGGTTAGACACTGAAGCTTTCTTT. It codes for CASRRGLDTEAFF.

The rearrangement links TRBV20-1 to TRBJ2-1, with D possibly being TRBD1 or TRBD2 (6 bases each). Germline V lookup: CDR1 DFQATT, CDR2 SNEGSKA (reference sequence). V shed 6 bases and J shed 4 bases, with 22 bases lying between them. This CDR3 has 16 residues. The CDR3 sequence is CSANSPGAVEYNEQFF. The CDR3 DNA reads TGCAGTGCAAATTCGCCGGGGGCCGTTGAATACAATGAGCAGTTCTTC.

In this sample, this clonotype turned up many times. The chain recombines TRBV14 with TRBJ2-1; a possible D gene is TRBD1 (6 bases). The CDR3 sequence is 15 residues long. Deletions cut 4 bases from V and 3 bases from J, with 13 bases between. The germline V gene has CDR1 SGHDN and CDR2 FVKESK. The DNA of the CDR3 is TGTGCCAGCAGCCTCCCGACAGGTAGCTACAATGAGCAGTTCTTC. It encodes CASSLPTGSYNEQFF.

The chain couples TRBV19 to TRBJ2-3; 13 bases match TRBD2. Per germline, CDR1 LNHDA and CDR2 SQIVND (reference sequence). V shed 4 bases, J shed 2 bases, and the junction held 6 bases outside the gene matches. This CDR3 spans 17 amino acids. CDR3 protein: CASSKGTSGDPTDTQYF. DNA for the CDR3: TGTGCCAGTAGTAAGGGGACTAGCGGGGACCCCACAGATACGCAGTATTTT.

This clonotype was observed at least ten times. The chain is built from TRBV11-2 and TRBJ2-6; tentatively, D is TRBD1 (5 bases). The V gene's germline CDR1 is SGHAT and CDR2 FQNNGV. Trimming took 7 bases from V and 0 from J, leaving 19 bases between them. The CDR3 runs 18 residues. CDR3 amino acids: CASTRPRQTYSGANVLTF. The DNA of the CDR3 is TGTGCCAGCACCCGACCTAGACAGACCTACTCTGGGGCCAACGTCCTGACTTTC.

This clonotype came up many times. The V and J genes are TRBV2 and TRBJ1-5; 8 nucleotides line up with TRBD1. The CDR3 length is 15 residues. V shed 8 bases, J shed 7 bases, and the junction held 13 bases outside the gene matches. Germline V gene data show CDR1 as SNHLY and CDR2 as FYNNEI. The CDR3 loop is CASRGGQGARQPQHF. Written as DNA, the CDR3 is TGTGCCAGCCGAGGGGGTCAGGGGGCGAGACAGCCCCAGCATTTT.

Ten or more counts support this clonotype. The chain carries TRBV3-1 and TRBJ1-5, with 7 bases fitting TRBD1. There are 15 residues in the CDR3. The V gene end was trimmed by 2 bases and the J gene end by 3 bases; junction bases not matched to a gene: 4. Germline loops: CDR1 LGHDT, CDR2 YNNKEL (reference sequence). In DNA form, the CDR3 reads TGTGCCAGCAGCCAACTCAGGGGGGTCAATCAGCCCCAGCATTTT. Translating gives CASSQLRGVNQPQHF.

In its sample, this clonotype was seen many times. This chain uses TRBV6-5 with TRBJ2-2, with a weak D call TRBD2 (6 bases). The CDR3 totals 14 residues. The germline gives CDR1 MNHEY, CDR2 SVGAGI. Trimming took 5 bases from V and 3 from J, leaving 10 bases between them. CDR3 DNA sequence: TGTGCCAGCAGTCGGGGGAGTGACACCGGGGAGCTGTTTTTT. Translating gives CASSRGSDTGELFF.